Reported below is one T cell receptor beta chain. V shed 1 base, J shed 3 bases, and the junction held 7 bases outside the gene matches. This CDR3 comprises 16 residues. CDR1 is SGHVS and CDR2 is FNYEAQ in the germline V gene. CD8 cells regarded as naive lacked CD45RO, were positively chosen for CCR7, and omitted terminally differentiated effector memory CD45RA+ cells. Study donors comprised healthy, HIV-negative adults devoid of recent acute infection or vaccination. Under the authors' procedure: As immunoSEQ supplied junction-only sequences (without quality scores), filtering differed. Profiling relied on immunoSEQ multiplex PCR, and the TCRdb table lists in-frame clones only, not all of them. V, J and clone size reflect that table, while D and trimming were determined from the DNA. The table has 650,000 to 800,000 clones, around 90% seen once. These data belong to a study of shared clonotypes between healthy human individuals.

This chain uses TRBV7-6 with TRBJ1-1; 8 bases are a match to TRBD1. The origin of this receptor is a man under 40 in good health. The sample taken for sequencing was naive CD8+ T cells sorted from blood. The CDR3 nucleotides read TGTGCCAGCAGCTTAGAGGCAGGGGGCAGGTACACTGAAGCTTTCTTT. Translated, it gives CASSLEAGGRYTEAFF.